Shown below are 29 T cell receptor beta chains from a single sample sequenced in a study of cytomegalovirus exposure and HLA in healthy donors. Researchers ran the PCR with 60 Vbeta and 13 Jbeta primers. Sequencing was performed with immunoSEQ multiplex PCR; in TCRdb, only in-frame clones are kept and a portion is missing. The sample has 63,000 or so clones; about 80% are singletons. The sequenced sample consisted of PBMCs. These receptors originate from a woman aged 30 to 39 in good health and CMV-seronegative.

As DNA, the CDR3 is TGTGCCAGCAGCGCCGGGACAAGCACCTACGAGCAGTACTTC. Translated, it gives CASSAGTSTYEQYF. The genes are TRBV5-6 and TRBJ2-7; a possible D gene is TRBD1 (6 bases). Germline V gene data show CDR1 as SGHDT and CDR2 as YYEEEE. V was pared by 4 bases and J by 2 bases, with 13 bases between. This CDR3 has 14 amino acids.

This chain uses TRBV29-1 with TRBJ2-3; possible D gene TRBD2, 6 bases. This CDR3 contains 16 residues. V lost 5 bases to trimming and J lost 0 bases, with 18 bases between them. Germline lookup yields CDR1 SQVTM and CDR2 ANQGSEA. CDR3 in DNA: TGCAGCGTTTTTGGAGGGGTCAGTCTTAGCACAGATACGCAGTATTTT. Translation gives CSVFGGVSLSTDTQYF.

The V call is TRBV30, the J call TRBJ2-7; TRBD2 aligns across 9 bases. The CDR3 is 15 amino acids. V lost 4 bases to trimming and J lost 4 bases; unmatched junction nucleotides: 11. Germline lookup yields CDR1 GTSNPN and CDR2 SVGIG (reference sequence). The DNA of the CDR3 is TGTGCCTGGATGACCCCGGGACTAGCAAGATACGAGCAGTACTTC. This codes for CAWMTPGLARYEQYF.

The chain has TRBV4-3 and TRBJ2-1; D gene unclear. Germline values: CDR1 LGHNA, CDR2 YSLEER. Trimming left V 3 bases short and J 6 bases short, with 15 bases between. The CDR3 consists of 15 residues. The DNA for the CDR3 is TGCGCCAGCAGCCATACCTGGTGGCGAGGCAATGAGCAGTTCTTC. It encodes CASSHTWWRGNEQFF.

The rearrangement uses TRBV2 and TRBJ2-7; TRBD1 might be the D (7 bases). V was shortened by 4 bases and J by 3 bases, with 13 bases between the two germline ends. Germline CDR1 and CDR2: SNHLY and FYNNEI. CDR3 length equals 14 residues. The CDR3, as DNA: TGTGCCAGCAGTGGACAGGGAGGACGCTACGAGCAGTACTTC. Protein product: CASSGQGGRYEQYF.

Worth noting for this clone: The junction differs from germline at one of its ends, possibly a read error. The J gene is TRBJ1-1, the V gene TRBV6-5; 9 bases are a match to TRBD1. This CDR3 comprises 12 residues. Per the germline V gene, CDR1 is MNHEY and CDR2 is SVGAGI. The CDR3 DNA reads as TGTGCCGGCAGCGGGACAGGGATTGAAGCTTTCTTT. It specifies CAGSGTGIEAFF.

The chain is built from TRBV7-6 and TRBJ2-1; D might be TRBD2 (5 bases). The germline V and J ends were trimmed by 5 bases and 6 bases, with 17 bases remaining between them. The CDR3 spans 15 residues. Germline assignment: CDR1 SGHVS and CDR2 FNYEAQ. The chain's CDR3 is CASSNREASRNEQFF. In nucleotides, the CDR3 is TGTGCCAGCAGCAACCGAGAGGCTAGCCGCAATGAGCAGTTCTTC.

The chain carries TRBV5-6 and TRBJ1-3, with 7 bases identical to TRBD1. The CDR3 is made up of 19 amino acids. Germline values: CDR1 SGHDT, CDR2 YYEEEE. The J segment lost 3 bases and the V segment lost 4 bases, leaving 19 bases of the junction unmatched. The CDR3 coding sequence is TGTGCCAGCAGCCCGCAACTGTCCTCACAGGGGATCTGTGGAAACACCATATATTTT. Encoded protein: CASSPQLSSQGICGNTIYF.

V is TRBV29-1 and J is TRBJ2-2, with D maybe TRBD1 (5 bases). Germline lookup yields CDR1 SQVTM and CDR2 ANQGSEA. CDR3 size: 12 residues. The ends were cut back, 7 bases at V and 4 bases at J, with 10 bases in the middle. CDR3 amino acids: CSAGRGTGELFF. CDR3 bases: TGCAGCGCCGGAAGGGGCACCGGGGAGCTGTTTTTT.

This clone was counted only a few times. The CDR3 loop reads CASRTLDQPQHF. The CDR3 region has the DNA TGTGCCAGCAGGACATTAGACCAGCCCCAGCATTTT. The chain recombines TRBV6-1 with TRBJ1-5, with D hard to call. The V gene lost 6 bases and the J gene lost 7 bases, with 10 bases spanning the gap. This CDR3 has 12 residues. Germline CDR1 and CDR2: MNHNS and SASEGT.

This clone has a handful of counts. V is TRBV27 and J is TRBJ2-3; D uncertain. The germline gives CDR1 MNHEY, CDR2 SMNVEV (reference sequence). Trimming took 5 bases from V and 6 from J, leaving 12 bases between them. The CDR3 consists of 13 residues. CDR3 nucleotides: TGTGCCAGCAGTCTCTCTAGGTTGGATACGCAGTATTTT. This translates into CASSLSRLDTQYF.

The V gene is TRBV5-1, the J gene TRBJ2-5, with D unclear. Germline V gene lookup returns CDR1 SGHRS and CDR2 YFSETQ. The V end lost 5 bases, the J end lost 2 bases, and 13 bases lay between the germline ends. The CDR3 is 14 residues long. CDR3: CASRKILVQETQYF. In DNA, the CDR3 is TGCGCCAGCAGGAAGATACTGGTACAAGAGACCCAGTACTTC.

The chain joins TRBV5-1 to TRBJ1-1; 7 bases fit TRBD1. The V segment lost 4 bases and the J segment 4 bases; nucleotides outside the gene matches: 10. Germline CDR1 and CDR2: SGHRS and YFSETQ. This CDR3 region has 15 residues. The CDR3 reads CASSNQQGTSTEAFF. The DNA of the CDR3 is TGCGCCAGCAGCAACCAACAGGGGACCTCCACTGAAGCTTTCTTT.

This clone was found a few times. The V gene is TRBV6-1, the J gene TRBJ2-1; 11 bases fit TRBD2. V lost 4 bases, J lost 6 bases, and 8 bases stayed unmatched. This CDR3 contains 16 residues. CDR1 MNHNS and CDR2 SASEGT come from the germline V gene. DNA for the CDR3: TGTGCCAGCAGTGCTTTAGCGGGGGGGCTTCCCAATGAGCAGTTCTTC. Translated, it gives CASSALAGGLPNEQFF.

The chain joins TRBV5-4 to TRBJ2-5, with D perhaps TRBD2 (5 bases). CDR1 is SGHNT, CDR2 YYREEE, per germline (reference sequence). The CDR3 contains 12 residues. V was cut by 5 bases and J by 5 bases, with 10 bases left in between. DNA for the CDR3: TGTGCCAGCAGATCTCCGGGGGAGACCCAGTACTTC. Translating gives CASRSPGETQYF.

Turning to this clone: The CDR3 carries no conserved terminal phenylalanine or tryptophan, so it likely arises from a read error. The chain employs TRBV29-1 and TRBJ1-4; D call uncertain. This CDR3 is built from 12 residues. Looked up from germline, CDR1 is SQVTM and CDR2 is ANQGSEA. Trimming cost V 5 bases and J 8 bases, with 12 bases left between them. CDR3 in amino acids: CSVRFSIEKLFV. The CDR3 DNA reads as TGCAGCGTTCGATTCTCTATCGAAAAACTGTTTGTT.

V gene TRBV6-5 combines with J gene TRBJ1-5, with D tentatively TRBD1 (5 bases). The CDR3 has 14 amino acids. Per the germline V gene, CDR1 is MNHEY and CDR2 is SVGAGI. The V end was cut by 6 bases, the J end by 4 bases, with 13 bases between. This chain's CDR3 is CASSRDGRNQPQHF. The CDR3 DNA follows: TGTGCCAGCAGCCGGGACGGGAGAAATCAGCCCCAGCATTTT.

The CDR3 is CSVETGGRYGYTF. CDR3 sequence (DNA): TGCAGCGTCGAGACAGGGGGCAGGTATGGCTACACCTTC. This chain joins TRBV29-1 and TRBJ1-2; TRBD1 agrees at 10 bases. This CDR3 region has 13 residues. V gave up 6 bases and J gave up 5 bases; unmatched junction bases: 6. Germline loops: CDR1 SQVTM, CDR2 ANQGSEA.

This rearrangement joins TRBV6-1 to TRBJ1-1; possibly TRBD1 for D (5 bases). Trimming removed 6 bases from V and 1 base from J, with 12 bases in between. Germline CDR1 reads MNHNS; CDR2 reads SASEGT. This CDR3 has 14 residues. The CDR3 coding sequence is TGTGCCAGCAGCGGACTGGGGGGGAACACTGAAGCTTTCTTT. Its protein product is CASSGLGGNTEAFF.

The gene calls are TRBV4-1 and TRBJ1-6, with D tentatively TRBD1 (6 bases). Germline CDR1 and CDR2: MGHRA and YSYEKL. With 0 bases removed from V and 7 bases from J, the gap between germline ends came to 13 bases. The CDR3 runs 16 residues. The CDR3 coding sequence is TGCGCCAGCAGCCAAGAAGGGGGTGCTAGGAATTCACCCCTCCACTTT. As protein: CASSQEGGARNSPLHF.

The rearrangement uses TRBV5-1 and TRBJ1-2; D may be TRBD1 (5 bases). Germline V gives CDR1 SGHRS, CDR2 YFSETQ. The CDR3 loop spans 14 amino acids. V was cut by 7 bases and J by 4 bases, with 17 bases left in between. This chain's CDR3 is CASSSKGEGYGYTF. Written as DNA, the CDR3 is TGCGCCAGCTCCTCGAAAGGGGAGGGCTATGGCTACACCTTC.

The chain carries TRBV11-2 and TRBJ2-5, with 9 nucleotides matching TRBD1. This CDR3 contains 14 residues. The junction had 5 bases not matched to a gene; V was cut back by 5 bases and J by 4 bases. Germline V CDR1 and CDR2: SGHAT, FQNNGV. DNA of the CDR3: TGTGCCAGCAGCCAACAGGGGGCAGGAGAGACCCAGTACTTC. Its translation: CASSQQGAGETQYF.

The rearrangement uses TRBV6-1 and TRBJ2-5; 8 bases align to TRBD1. Trimming took 4 bases from V and 5 from J; bases not matched to a gene: 12. Germline V lookup: CDR1 MNHNS, CDR2 SASEGT. CDR3 length: 16 residues. The CDR3 is CASSASRDRLTETQYF. CDR3 coding DNA: TGTGCCAGCAGTGCAAGCCGGGACAGGTTAACGGAGACCCAGTACTTC.

Of note for this clone: Other DNA sequences of this sample code for an identical CDR3. The V and J genes are TRBV6-5 and TRBJ1-5; TRBD1 aligns across 8 bases. Germline CDR1 MNHEY, CDR2 SVGAGI. CDR3 size: 14 residues. V shed 6 bases, J shed 4 bases, and the junction held 5 bases outside the gene matches. The CDR3 sequence is CASSSDRGNQPQHF. CDR3 coding DNA: TGTGCCAGCAGCTCCGACAGGGGTAATCAGCCCCAGCATTTT.

The CDR3 protein is CASSALGQGYGYTF. DNA of the CDR3: TGTGCCAGCAGCGCACTCGGACAGGGGTACGGCTACACCTTC. The chain is built from TRBV9 and TRBJ1-2, with 9 nucleotides matching TRBD1. The CDR3 sequence is 14 residues long. Germline V lookup: CDR1 SGDLS, CDR2 YYNGEE. J gave up 8 bases and V 3 bases, and 8 bases lay outside the gene matches. The full variable domain, in which reference TRBV9 and TRBJ1-2 provide the parts outside the CDR3, is DSGVTQTPKHLITATGQRVTLRCSPRSGDLSVYWYQQSLDQGLQFLIQYYNGEERAKGNILERFSAQQFPDLHSELNLSSLELGDSALYFCASSALGQGYGYTFGSGTRLTVV.

The chain has TRBV30 and TRBJ2-1; 7 bases align to TRBD1. This CDR3 contains 12 residues. CDR1 is GTSNPN and CDR2 is SVGIG in the germline V gene (reference sequence). With 8 bases clipped from V and 1 base from J, the junction kept 2 bases outside the gene matches. The CDR3 nucleotides read TGTGCCCGGGGACAGTCCTACAATGAGCAGTTCTTC. Its translation is CARGQSYNEQFF.

V is TRBV30 and J is TRBJ1-5; D is unclear. Trimming pared 0 bases from V and 6 bases from J, leaving 15 bases between. Germline V gene sequence: CDR1 GTSNPN, CDR2 SVGIG (reference sequence). CDR3 length: 15 residues. The DNA of the CDR3 is TGTGCCTGGAGTGTTAGACACCGGGAGGTTCAGCCCCAGCATTTT. Translated: CAWSVRHREVQPQHF.

This clone appeared a few times. The chain carries TRBV6-5 and TRBJ2-5; D is possibly TRBD1 (6 bases). Germline CDR1 is MNHEY and CDR2 is SVGAGI. This CDR3 contains 12 residues. Trimming cost V 8 bases and J 7 bases, with 14 bases left between them. The CDR3 nucleotides are TGTGCCAGCGCGCAACAGGGCGCGACCCAGTACTTC. Translated, it gives CASAQQGATQYF.

V gene TRBV4-1 combines with J gene TRBJ2-1; D call uncertain. Germline V gene sequence: CDR1 MGHRA, CDR2 YSYEKL. This CDR3 region has 13 residues. The V end was cut by 0 bases, the J end by 9 bases, with 9 bases between. The CDR3 DNA is TGCGCCAGCAGCCAAGATTCCTTCGGTGAGCAGTTCTTC. It yields the protein CASSQDSFGEQFF.